The 10 T cell receptor beta chains in this list originate from one sample, sequenced in a study of shared clonotypes between healthy human individuals. Here immunoSEQ multiplex PCR was the method, and the copy in TCRdb shows in-frame clones only, minus some. The sample consists of over 2 million clones, about 95% of them appearing once. Selected positively for CCR7 and CD45RO-negative, naive CD8 cells excluded terminally differentiated effector memory CD45RA+ cells. Sequencing was carried out using naive CD8+ T cells sorted from blood. The receptors shown here come from a man younger than 30 in good health.

This clone appeared a single time. The DNA for the CDR3 is TGCGCCAGCAGTGTGGTCCAGGTTCACAATGAGCAGTTCTTC. This codes for CASSVVQVHNEQFF. This rearrangement joins TRBV10-2 to TRBJ2-1; D uncertain. This CDR3 has 14 residues. Trimming removed 4 bases at V and 5 bases at J, with 12 bases between. Germline CDR1 WSHSY, CDR2 SAAADI.

The rearrangement joins TRBV4-1 to TRBJ2-3; D might be TRBD2 (6 bases). CDR1 MGHRA and CDR2 YSYEKL come from the germline V gene. CDR3 length equals 13 residues. Trimming shortened V by 4 bases and J by 6 bases, and 11 bases separated the two germline ends. CDR3 sequence: CASSPSGHDTQYF. The DNA for the CDR3 is TGCGCCAGCAGCCCAAGCGGGCATGATACGCAGTATTTT.

The rearrangement joins TRBV7-9 to TRBJ1-3, with a weak D call TRBD1 (5 bases). This CDR3 spans 17 amino acids. Trimming left V 4 bases short and J 4 bases short, with 20 bases between. Germline CDR1 and CDR2: SEHNR and FQNEAQ (reference sequence). The CDR3 DNA follows: TGTGCCAGCAGCTCAGGATTTTTGGGGGAGCCCGGAAACACCATATATTTT. Amino acid sequence: CASSSGFLGEPGNTIYF.

The chain has TRBV6-5 and TRBJ2-7; the D is unclear. The V gene's germline CDR1 is MNHEY and CDR2 SVGAGI. V dropped 0 bases and J dropped 3 bases, with 9 bases sitting between them. The length of the CDR3 is 14 residues. Written as DNA, the CDR3 is TGTGCCAGCAGTTACTCCGCAGTCTACTACGAGCAGTACTTC. Its protein is CASSYSAVYYEQYF.

V is TRBV4-1 and J is TRBJ1-2, with 7 bases fitting TRBD1. V dropped 3 bases and J dropped 6; count of bases not matched to a gene: 4. Germline CDR1 MGHRA, CDR2 YSYEKL. This CDR3 is 13 amino acids long. This CDR3 is CASSHLTGDGYTF. The CDR3 DNA sequence: TGCGCCAGCAGCCACCTAACAGGGGATGGCTACACCTTC.

This clone was seen just once. J is TRBJ1-1 and V is TRBV4-1, with 12 bases fitting TRBD1. Germline V CDR1 and CDR2: MGHRA, YSYEKL. Losses at the gene ends were 4 bases for V and 5 bases for J; bases not matched to a gene: 14. CDR3 length: 18 amino acids. The chain's CDR3 is CASSPLPGTGGRRTEAFF. CDR3 nucleotides: TGCGCCAGCAGCCCCCTTCCGGGGACAGGGGGCCGGAGAACTGAAGCTTTCTTT.

This clone was seen once. The chain joins TRBV6-5 to TRBJ1-2, with D maybe TRBD1 (5 bases). Trimming left V 0 bases short and J 5 bases short, with 10 bases between. CDR3 length: 14 residues. Germline CDR1 and CDR2: MNHEY and SVGAGI. Here the CDR3 DNA reads TGTGCCAGCAGTTACTCTGAGGCAGGGTATGGCTACACCTTC. This codes for CASSYSEAGYGYTF.

V usage is TRBV27 and J usage is TRBJ2-5; tentative D call: TRBD1 (6 bases). The CDR3 sequence is 15 residues long. V was pared by 6 bases and J by 4 bases, with 18 bases between. Germline V gene data show CDR1 as MNHEY and CDR2 as SMNVEV (reference sequence). The CDR3 here is CASRRYYTGRETQYF. CDR3 in DNA: TGTGCCAGCAGAAGGTACTATACAGGGCGAGAGACCCAGTACTTC.

The DNA for the CDR3 is TGTGCCAGCAGCTACCAGGAGGGAAATTCACCCCTCCACTTT. Translating gives CASSYQEGNSPLHF. The chain combines TRBV7-9 with TRBJ1-6; no clear D. This CDR3 region has 14 residues. Per germline, CDR1 SEHNR and CDR2 FQNEAQ (reference sequence). Trimming left V 4 bases short and J 7 bases short, with 11 bases between.

This clone was counted a single time. The chain employs TRBV7-9 and TRBJ2-7; D is perhaps TRBD1 (6 bases). Germline CDR1 is SEHNR and CDR2 is FQNEAQ (reference sequence). The CDR3 is made up of 15 amino acids. Trimming removed 1 base at V and 3 bases at J, with 13 bases between. CDR3 sequence: CASSLVGGVNYEQYF. The CDR3, as DNA: TGTGCCAGCAGCTTAGTTGGGGGCGTAAACTACGAGCAGTACTTC. The full variable domain, in which reference TRBV7-9 and TRBJ2-7 provide the parts outside the CDR3, is DTGVSQNPRHKITKRGQNVTFRCDPISEHNRLYWYRQTLGQGPEFLTYFQNEAQLEKSRLLSDRFSAERPKGSFSTLEIQRTEQGDSAMYLCASSLVGGVNYEQYFGPGTRLTVT.